These T cell receptor beta chains were read from a single sample in a study of OX40 agonist ivuxolimab in advanced cancers. The data were produced by immunoSEQ multiplex PCR, yet TCRdb's version contains in-frame clones alone and is incomplete. Of some 37,000 clones in the sample, about 77% were seen once. The sample here was CD4+ or CD8+ T cells sorted from blood, taken in a trial of the OX40 agonist ivuxolimab. These receptors were obtained from an adult with an advanced solid tumor such as melanoma, head and neck, liver or kidney cancer. CDR3s include the opening cysteine and the closing phenylalanine or tryptophan. A D gene is named only where the DNA matches it firmly. Size tells how often a clone was seen (once, few, many) or the class of an expanded clone, and some rows leave it out.

NA	TRBD1	TRBJ1-3	TRBV7-9	CASSVKGQEPGNTIYF	TGTGCCAGCAGCGTAAAGGGACAGGAGCCTGGAAACACCATATATTTT
NA	TRBD2	TRBJ2-5	TRBV4-3	CASSQSGLAGETQYF	TGCGCCAGCAGCCAGTCGGGACTAGCGGGAGAGACCCAGTACTTC
NA	NA	TRBJ1-1	TRBV5-6	CASSLGGNTEAFF	TGTGCCAGCAGCTTGGGGGGGAACACTGAAGCTTTCTTT
NA	NA	TRBJ2-1	TRBV2	CASSGGASKQFF	TGTGCCAGCAGTGGGGGGGCCAGTAAGCAGTTCTTC
NA	TRBD2	TRBJ2-2	TRBV9	CASSALAGGTGELFF	TGTGCCAGCAGCGCCTTAGCGGGAGGCACCGGGGAGCTGTTTTTT
NA	TRBD2	TRBJ2-1	TRBV4-1	CASSQGPAGGQFF	TGCGCCAGCAGCCAAGGCCCTGCGGGGGGCCAATTCTTC
few	NA	TRBJ2-1	TRBV29-1	CSVEDSSPEQFF	TGCAGCGTTGAAGATTCATCCCCGGAGCAGTTCTTC
NA	TRBD1	TRBJ1-2	TRBV6-1	CASRGTAYYGYTF	TGTGCCAGCAGAGGGACAGCATATTATGGCTACACCTTC
NA	TRBD2	TRBJ2-3	TRBV9	CASSGGVAGNTDTQYF	TGTGCCAGCAGCGGGGGAGTAGCGGGCAACACAGATACGCAGTATTTT
NA	TRBD2	TRBJ2-7	TRBV2	CASSEGGVAGGYEQYF	TGTGCCAGCAGTGAAGGAGGAGTCGCGGGAGGGTATGAGCAGTACTTC
NA	NA	TRBJ2-5	TRBV9	CASSVGKGGQETQYF	TGTGCCAGCAGCGTAGGGAAGGGCGGCCAAGAGACCCAGTACTTC
NA	TRBD1	TRBJ2-3	TRBV5-5	CASSPDRGGDTQYF	TGTGCCAGCAGCCCAGACAGGGGTGGAGATACGCAGTATTTT
NA	NA	TRBJ1-2	TRBV27	CASRHSVGRYGYTF	TGTGCCAGCAGGCATAGTGTAGGCAGATATGGCTACACCTTC
NA	NA	TRBJ2-5	TRBV6-1	CATQGTQYF	TGTGCCACCCAAGGGACCCAGTACTTC
NA	TRBD2	TRBJ2-7	TRBV7-3	CASSLNGICPGLAGGVCEQYF	TGTGCCAGCAGCTTAAATGGGATCTGTCCGGGACTAGCGGGAGGAGTCTGCGAGCAGTACTTC
NA	NA	TRBJ2-3	TRBV11-2	CASSSTTTDTQYF	TGTGCCAGCAGCTCGACTACCACAGATACGCAGTATTTT
NA	NA	TRBJ2-2	TRBV7-7	CASSRSVDAKAGELFF	TGTGCTAGCAGCCGTAGCGTAGATGCGAAGGCCGGGGAGCTGTTTTTT
NA	NA	TRBJ2-1	TRBV19	CASSIDGGDEQFF	TGTGCCAGTAGTATAGATGGAGGGGATGAGCAGTTCTTC
NA	NA	TRBJ2-1	TRBV6-1	CASRGSFHNEQFF	TGTGCCAGCAGGGGAAGTTTCCACAATGAGCAGTTCTTC
NA	TRBD1	TRBJ1-1	TRBV30	CAWSQGAGNTEAFF	TGTGCCTGGAGCCAGGGGGCAGGGAACACTGAAGCTTTCTTT
NA	TRBD1	TRBJ1-2	TRBV7-9	CASSFRDRDNYGYTF	TGTGCCAGCAGCTTCCGGGACAGGGACAACTATGGCTACACCTTC
NA	NA	TRBJ1-4	TRBV20-1	CSARVHEKLFF	TGCAGTGCTAGAGTCCATGAAAAACTGTTTTTT
NA	NA	TRBJ1-1	TRBV9	CASSAQGMNTEAFF	TGTGCCAGCAGCGCGCAGGGGATGAACACTGAAGCTTTCTTT